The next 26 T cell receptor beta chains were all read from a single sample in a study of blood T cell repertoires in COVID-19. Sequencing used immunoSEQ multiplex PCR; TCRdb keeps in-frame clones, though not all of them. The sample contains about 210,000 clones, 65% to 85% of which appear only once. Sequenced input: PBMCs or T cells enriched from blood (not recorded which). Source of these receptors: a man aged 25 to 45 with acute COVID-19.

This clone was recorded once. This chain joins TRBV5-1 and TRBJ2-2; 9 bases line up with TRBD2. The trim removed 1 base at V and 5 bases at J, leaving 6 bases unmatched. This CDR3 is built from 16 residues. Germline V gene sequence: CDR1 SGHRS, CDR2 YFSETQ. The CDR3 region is CASSLLSSGGTGELFF. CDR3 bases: TGCGCCAGCAGCTTGTTATCCAGCGGGGGGACCGGGGAGCTGTTTTTT.

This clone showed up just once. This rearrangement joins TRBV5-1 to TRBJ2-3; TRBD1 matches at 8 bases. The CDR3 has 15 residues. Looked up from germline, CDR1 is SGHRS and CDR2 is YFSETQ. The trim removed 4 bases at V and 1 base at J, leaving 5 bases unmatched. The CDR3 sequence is CASSLPGQGTDTQYF. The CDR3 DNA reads TGCGCCAGCAGCCTTCCGGGACAGGGCACAGATACGCAGTATTTT.

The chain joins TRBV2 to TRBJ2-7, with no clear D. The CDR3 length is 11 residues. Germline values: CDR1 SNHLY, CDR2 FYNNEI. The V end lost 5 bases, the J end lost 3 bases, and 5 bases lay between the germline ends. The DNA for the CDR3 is TGTGCCAGCAGTCCCATCTACGAGCAGTACTTC. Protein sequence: CASSPIYEQYF. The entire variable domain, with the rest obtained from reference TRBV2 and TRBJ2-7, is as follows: EPEVTQTPSHQVTQMGQEVILRCVPISNHLYFYWYRQILGQKVEFLVSFYNNEISEKSEIFDDQFSVERPDGSNFTLKIRSTKLEDSAMYFCASSPIYEQYFGPGTRLTVT.

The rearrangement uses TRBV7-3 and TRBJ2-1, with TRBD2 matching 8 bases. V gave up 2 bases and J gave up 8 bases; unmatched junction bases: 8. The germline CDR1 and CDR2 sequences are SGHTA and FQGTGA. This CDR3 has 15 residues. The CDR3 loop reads CASSLQGPGGDEQFF. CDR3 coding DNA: TGTGCCAGCAGCTTACAGGGCCCCGGGGGGGATGAGCAGTTCTTC.

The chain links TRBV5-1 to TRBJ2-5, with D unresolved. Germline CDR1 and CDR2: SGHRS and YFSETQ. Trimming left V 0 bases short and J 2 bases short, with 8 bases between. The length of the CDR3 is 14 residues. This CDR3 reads CASSLVAPQETQYF. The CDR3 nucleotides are TGCGCCAGCAGCTTGGTAGCACCACAAGAGACCCAGTACTTC.

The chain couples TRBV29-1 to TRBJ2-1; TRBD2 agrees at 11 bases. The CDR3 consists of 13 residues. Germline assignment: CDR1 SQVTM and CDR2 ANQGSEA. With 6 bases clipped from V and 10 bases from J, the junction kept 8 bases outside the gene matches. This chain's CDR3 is CSVLAGGRLEQFF. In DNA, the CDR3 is TGCAGCGTGCTAGCGGGGGGCCGTTTGGAGCAGTTCTTC.

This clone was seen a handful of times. The CDR3 DNA sequence: TGTGCCAGCAGTTTGTACCCAACGGGCACTGAAGCTTTCTTT. Translated, it gives CASSLYPTGTEAFF. The chain carries TRBV28 and TRBJ1-1; D not resolved. The CDR3 has 14 amino acids. Trimming removed 3 bases from V and 4 bases from J, with 12 bases in between. CDR1 and CDR2 from the germline V gene are MDHEN and SYDVKM.

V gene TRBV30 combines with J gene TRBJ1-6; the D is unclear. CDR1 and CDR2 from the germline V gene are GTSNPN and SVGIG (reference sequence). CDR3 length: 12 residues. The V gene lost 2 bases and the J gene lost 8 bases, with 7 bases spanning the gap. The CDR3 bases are TGTGCCTGGAGTCAACGGGATTCACCCCTCCACTTT. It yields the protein CAWSQRDSPLHF.

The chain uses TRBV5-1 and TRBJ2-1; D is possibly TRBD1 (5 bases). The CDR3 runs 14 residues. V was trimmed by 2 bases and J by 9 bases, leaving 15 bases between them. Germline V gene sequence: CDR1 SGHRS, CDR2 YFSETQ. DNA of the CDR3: TGCGCCAGCAGCTTAGACAGAGAGTTTGGTGAGCAGTTCTTC. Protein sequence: CASSLDREFGEQFF.

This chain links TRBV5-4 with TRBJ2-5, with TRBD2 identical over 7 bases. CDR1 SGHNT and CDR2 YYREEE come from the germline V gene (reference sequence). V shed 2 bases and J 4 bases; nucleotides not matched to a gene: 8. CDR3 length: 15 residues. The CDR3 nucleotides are TGTGCCAGCAGCTTCCTGGGGGGGGGACGAGAGACCCAGTACTTC. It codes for CASSFLGGGRETQYF.

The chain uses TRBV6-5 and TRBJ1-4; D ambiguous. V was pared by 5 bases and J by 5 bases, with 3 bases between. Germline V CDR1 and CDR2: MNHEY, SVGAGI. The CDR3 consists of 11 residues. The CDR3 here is CASSRNEKLFF. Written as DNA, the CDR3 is TGTGCCAGCAGTCGGAATGAAAAACTGTTTTTT.

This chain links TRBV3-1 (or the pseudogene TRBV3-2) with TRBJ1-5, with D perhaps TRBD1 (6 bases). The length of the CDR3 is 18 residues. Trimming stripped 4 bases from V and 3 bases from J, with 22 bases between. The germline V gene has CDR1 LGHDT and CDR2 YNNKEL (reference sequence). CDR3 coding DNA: TGTGCCAGCAGCCCCGGACGGGGGGGCCTACGACACAATCAGCCCCAGCATTTT. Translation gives CASSPGRGGLRHNQPQHF.

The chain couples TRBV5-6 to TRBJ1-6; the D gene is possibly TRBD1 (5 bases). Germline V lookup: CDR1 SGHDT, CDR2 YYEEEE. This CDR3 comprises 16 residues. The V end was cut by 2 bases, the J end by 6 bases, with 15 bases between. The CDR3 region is CASSFQGDRSNSPLHF. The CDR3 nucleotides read TGTGCCAGCAGCTTCCAGGGCGATCGGTCTAATTCACCCCTCCACTTT.

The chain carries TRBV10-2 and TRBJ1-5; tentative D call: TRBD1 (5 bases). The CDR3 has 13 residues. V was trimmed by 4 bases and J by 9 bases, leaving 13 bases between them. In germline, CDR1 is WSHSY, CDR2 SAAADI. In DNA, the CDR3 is TGCGCCAGCAGTGTGTCGGCAAGGGGGCCCCAGCATTTT. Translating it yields CASSVSARGPQHF.

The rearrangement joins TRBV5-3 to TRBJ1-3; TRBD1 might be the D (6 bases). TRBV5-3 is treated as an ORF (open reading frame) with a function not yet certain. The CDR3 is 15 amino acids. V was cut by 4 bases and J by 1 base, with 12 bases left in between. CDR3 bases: TGTGCCAGAAGCCGGGGGGGCGCTTCTGGAAACACCATATATTTT. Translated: CARSRGGASGNTIYF.

The CDR3 sequence is CAITRTGNTGELFF. In DNA, the CDR3 is TGTGCCATCACTCGGACAGGGAACACCGGGGAGCTGTTTTTT. V and J are TRBV10-3 and TRBJ2-2; 7 bases match TRBD1. CDR1 ENHRY and CDR2 SYGVKD come from the germline V gene. This CDR3 is 14 amino acids long. The J segment lost 1 base and the V segment lost 7 bases, leaving 3 bases of the junction unmatched.

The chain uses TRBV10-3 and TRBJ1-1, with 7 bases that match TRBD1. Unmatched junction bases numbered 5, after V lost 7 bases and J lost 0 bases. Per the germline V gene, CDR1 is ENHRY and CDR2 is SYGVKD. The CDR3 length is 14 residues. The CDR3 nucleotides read TGTGCCATCAATACAGGGGCCATGAACACTGAAGCTTTCTTT. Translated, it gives CAINTGAMNTEAFF.

The CDR3 DNA reads as TGTGCCAGCGACAGGGGGGGCCTGAACACTGAAGCTTTCTTT. Protein sequence: CASDRGGLNTEAFF. The chain recombines TRBV9 with TRBJ1-1; 9 bases map to TRBD1. V lost 7 bases, J lost 0 bases, and 4 bases stayed unmatched. From germline, CDR1 is SGDLS and CDR2 YYNGEE. The CDR3 is 14 residues long.

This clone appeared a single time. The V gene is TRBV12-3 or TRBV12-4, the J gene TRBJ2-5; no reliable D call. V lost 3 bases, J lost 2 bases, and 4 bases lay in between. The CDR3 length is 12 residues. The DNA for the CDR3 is TGTGCCAGCAGTTTGACTCAAGAGACCCAGTACTTC. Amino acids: CASSLTQETQYF.

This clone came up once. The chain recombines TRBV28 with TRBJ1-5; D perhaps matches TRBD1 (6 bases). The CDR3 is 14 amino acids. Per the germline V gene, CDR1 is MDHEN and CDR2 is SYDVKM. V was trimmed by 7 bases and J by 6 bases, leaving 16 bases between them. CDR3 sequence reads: CASTETGLTQPQHF. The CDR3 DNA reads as TGTGCCAGCACCGAAACAGGGTTAACTCAGCCCCAGCATTTT.

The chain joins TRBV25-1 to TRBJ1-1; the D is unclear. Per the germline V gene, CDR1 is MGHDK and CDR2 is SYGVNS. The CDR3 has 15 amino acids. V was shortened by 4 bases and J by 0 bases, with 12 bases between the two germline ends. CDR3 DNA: TGTGCCAGCAGTGGACATCCACCTCTGAACACTGAAGCTTTCTTT. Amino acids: CASSGHPPLNTEAFF.

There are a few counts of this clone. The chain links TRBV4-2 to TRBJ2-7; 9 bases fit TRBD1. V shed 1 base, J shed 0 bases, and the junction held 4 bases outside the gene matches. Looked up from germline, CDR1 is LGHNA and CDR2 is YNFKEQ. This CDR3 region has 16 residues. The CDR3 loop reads CASSQAGDRASYEQYF. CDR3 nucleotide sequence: TGTGCCAGCAGCCAAGCGGGGGACAGGGCCTCCTACGAGCAGTACTTC.

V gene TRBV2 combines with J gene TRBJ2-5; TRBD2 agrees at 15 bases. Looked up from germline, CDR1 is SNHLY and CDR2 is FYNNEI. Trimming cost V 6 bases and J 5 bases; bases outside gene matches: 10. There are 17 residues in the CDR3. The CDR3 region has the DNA TGTGCCAGCAGCCCCGGGACTAGCGGGGGGCGGGGGGAGACCCAGTACTTC. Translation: CASSPGTSGGRGETQYF.

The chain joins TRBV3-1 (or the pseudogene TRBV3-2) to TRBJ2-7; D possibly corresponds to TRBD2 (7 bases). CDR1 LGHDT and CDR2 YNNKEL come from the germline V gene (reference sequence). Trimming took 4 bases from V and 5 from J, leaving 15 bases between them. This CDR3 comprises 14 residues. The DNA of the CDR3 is TGTGCCAGCAGCCGCCGGGGGGCCAAGGACGAGCAGTACTTC. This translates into CASSRRGAKDEQYF.

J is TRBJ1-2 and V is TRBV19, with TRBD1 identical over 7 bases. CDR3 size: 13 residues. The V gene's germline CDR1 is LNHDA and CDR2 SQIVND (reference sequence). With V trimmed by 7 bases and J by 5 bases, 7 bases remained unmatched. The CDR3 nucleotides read TGTGCCAGTATTGAGACAGGGTCATATGGCTACACCTTC. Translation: CASIETGSYGYTF. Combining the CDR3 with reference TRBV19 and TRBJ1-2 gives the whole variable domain DGGITQSPKYLFRKEGQNVTLSCEQNLNHDAMYWYRQDPGQGLRLIYYSQIVNDFQKGDIAEGYSVSREKKESFPLTVTSAQKNPTAFYLCASIETGSYGYTFGSGTRLTVV.

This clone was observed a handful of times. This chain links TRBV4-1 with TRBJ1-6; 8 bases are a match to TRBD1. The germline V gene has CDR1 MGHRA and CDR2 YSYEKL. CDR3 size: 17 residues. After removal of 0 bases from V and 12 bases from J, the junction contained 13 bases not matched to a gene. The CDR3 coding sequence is TGCGCCAGCAGCCAAGATCGTGGCAGGGGGCTACCTGGACCCCTCCACTTT. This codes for CASSQDRGRGLPGPLHF.